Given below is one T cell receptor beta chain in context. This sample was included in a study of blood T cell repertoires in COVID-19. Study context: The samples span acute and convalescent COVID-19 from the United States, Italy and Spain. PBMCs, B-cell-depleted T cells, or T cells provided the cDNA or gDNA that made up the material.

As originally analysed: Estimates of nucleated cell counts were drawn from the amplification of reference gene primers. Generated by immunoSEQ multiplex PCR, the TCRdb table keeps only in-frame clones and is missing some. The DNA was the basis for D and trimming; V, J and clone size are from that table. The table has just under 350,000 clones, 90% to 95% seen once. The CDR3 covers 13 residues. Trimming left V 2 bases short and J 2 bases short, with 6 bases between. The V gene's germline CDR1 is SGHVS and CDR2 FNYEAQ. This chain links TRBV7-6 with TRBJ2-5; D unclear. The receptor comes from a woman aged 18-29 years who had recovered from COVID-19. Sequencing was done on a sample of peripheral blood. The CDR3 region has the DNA TGTGCCAGCAGCTTAAGCAGGCAAGAGACCCAGTACTTC. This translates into CASSLSRQETQYF.